Listed here are 19 T cell receptor beta chains from one sample, sequenced in a study of low-dose radiotherapy and immunotherapy resistance in tumors. TRAV- and TRBV-specific primers were used for first-strand cDNA, which covered alpha and beta chains. Amplification, which lasted 20 to 25 PCR cycles, used a constant-region primer and V-primer adapter to amplify TCRs. TCRdb re-derived calls from the reads in MiXCR, one entry per CDR3 protein. This table holds 31,000 or so distinct CDR3 sequences, approximately 49% found once. Time point defined: after trial treatment. Indicated treatment: LDRT plus nivolumab, ipilimumab, low-dose cyclophosphamide and aspirin (RACIN trial). Source: PBMCs, taken after low-dose radiotherapy plus immunotherapy. These receptors were collected from a male donor with gallbladder cancer.

The genes are TRBV3-1 and TRBJ2-1; D may be TRBD2 (6 bases). The length of the CDR3 is 17 residues. The germline V gene has CDR1 LGHDT and CDR2 YNNKEL (reference sequence). The V end was cut by 0 bases, the J end by 1 base, with 13 bases between. The CDR3 nucleotides are TGTGCCAGCAGCCAAGATACAACGGGACTGTCCTACAATGAGCAGTTCTTC. Protein product: CASSQDTTGLSYNEQFF.

About this clonotype itself: A far larger clone is one base from this, pointing to a likely read error. V and J are TRBV25-1 and TRBJ2-1; 9 positions agree with TRBD1. The CDR3 runs to 15 residues. V dropped 6 bases and J dropped 3; count of bases not matched to a gene: 6. CDR1 and CDR2 (germline): MGHDK, SYGVNS. DNA of the CDR3: TGTGCCAGCAGCACCCGGGACAGGGTCTACAATGAGCAGTTCTTC. Translated, it gives CASSTRDRVYNEQFF.

Only a few counts were recorded for this clonotype. This chain joins TRBV5-1 and TRBJ2-3; D is possibly TRBD2 (5 bases). This CDR3 has 14 residues. Per germline, CDR1 SGHRS and CDR2 YFSETQ. Trimming left V 4 bases short and J 6 bases short, with 15 bases between. The CDR3 nucleotides read TGCGCCAGCAGCGATCCGGCGGGTGCGGATACGCAGTATTTT. Translated, it gives CASSDPAGADTQYF.

As to this clonotype: A much larger clonotype is one base distant, so this may be a read error. The genes are TRBV9 and TRBJ1-6; D is perhaps TRBD1 (5 bases). The CDR3 extends over 15 amino acids. Germline V CDR1 and CDR2: SGDLS, YYNGEE. CDR3 sequence (DNA): TGTGCCAGCAGTGCCAGTGGGGGAACGGATTCACTCCTCCACTTT. This codes for CASSASGGTDSLLHF.

This clonotype was counted many times. This chain uses TRBV19 with TRBJ2-1, with D maybe TRBD1 (5 bases). The CDR3 has 14 amino acids. V lost 1 base and J 6 bases, leaving 10 bases between the germline ends. Per germline, CDR1 LNHDA and CDR2 SQIVND (reference sequence). CDR3 coding DNA: TGTGCCAGTAGTATAGGGTCCAGGGCCAATGAGCAGTTCTTC. It specifies CASSIGSRANEQFF.

This clonotype was counted many times. The chain links TRBV18 to TRBJ2-7, with D perhaps matching TRBD1 (6 bases). The CDR3 totals 15 residues. Deletions cut 0 bases from V and 4 bases from J, with 13 bases between. Germline CDR1 KGHSH, CDR2 LQKENI. CDR3 protein: CASSPPGQGKYEQYF. CDR3 DNA: TGTGCCAGCTCACCACCGGGGCAGGGGAAGTACGAGCAGTACTTC. The full variable domain, its missing parts supplied by reference TRBV18 and TRBJ2-7, is NAGVMQNPRHLVRRRGQEARLRCSPMKGHSHVYWYRQLPEEGLKFMVYLQKENIIDESGMPKERFSAEFPKEGPSILRIQQVVRGDSAAYFCASSPPGQGKYEQYFGPGTRLTVT.

This clonotype appeared once. The chain's CDR3 is CASSPNTGGTSTSGANVLTF. CDR3 sequence (DNA): TGTGCCAGCAGTCCCAATACGGGAGGAACTTCGACCTCTGGGGCCAACGTCCTGACTTTC. The chain employs TRBV2 and TRBJ2-6, with TRBD2 matching 7 bases. The CDR3 spans 20 residues. Germline V gene data show CDR1 as SNHLY and CDR2 as FYNNEI. J lost 0 bases, V lost 5 bases, and 16 bases had no gene match.

In its sample, this clonotype ranks as medium-sized. V and J are TRBV5-6 and TRBJ2-7; D is unclear. Germline CDR1 is SGHDT and CDR2 is YYEEEE. The CDR3 length is 12 residues. The ends were cut back, 4 bases at V and 2 bases at J, with 7 bases in the middle. This CDR3 is CASSRWAYEQYF. The CDR3 nucleotides read TGTGCCAGCAGCCGCTGGGCCTACGAGCAGTACTTC.

This clonotype was seen ten or more times. V usage is TRBV5-1 and J usage is TRBJ2-5; D possibly uses TRBD1 or TRBD2 (6 bases each). Trimming left V 1 base short and J 5 bases short, with 12 bases between. The CDR3 loop spans 14 amino acids. Per germline, CDR1 SGHRS and CDR2 YFSETQ. This CDR3 is CASSLNAGHETQYF. The CDR3 DNA sequence: TGCGCCAGCAGCTTGAATGCGGGACACGAGACCCAGTACTTC. Full variable domain (missing parts from reference TRBV5-1 and TRBJ2-5): KAGVTQTPRYLIKTRGQQVTLSCSPISGHRSVSWYQQTPGQGLQFLFEYFSETQRNKGNFPGRFSGRQFSNSRSEMNVSTLELGDSALYLCASSLNAGHETQYFGPGTRLLVL.

This clonotype is medium-sized within its sample. The junction departs from the called germline gene at one end, perhaps through a read error. The chain employs TRBV5-1 and TRBJ1-1; D unresolved. Germline CDR1 reads SGHRS; CDR2 reads YFSETQ. The CDR3 extends over 14 amino acids. The CDR3 sequence: CASSRDPRNTEAFF. Written as DNA, the CDR3 is TGTGCCAGCAGCCGAGACCCTAGGAACACTGAAGCTTTCTTT.

By share of the sample, this clonotype is medium-sized. J is TRBJ2-1 and V is TRBV4-2; D gene ambiguous. The ends were cut back, 1 base at V and 0 bases at J, with 7 bases in the middle. In germline, CDR1 is LGHNA, CDR2 YNFKEQ. The CDR3 has 15 residues. The CDR3 sequence is CASSQGRSSYNEQFF. DNA of the CDR3: TGTGCCAGCAGCCAAGGCAGGAGCTCCTACAATGAGCAGTTCTTC.

This clonotype was seen repeatedly, ten times or more. The chain uses TRBV5-1 and TRBJ1-1; no reliable D call. V was trimmed by 6 bases and J by 0 bases, leaving 15 bases between them. Germline CDR1 is SGHRS and CDR2 is YFSETQ. The CDR3 has 15 residues. CDR3 nucleotide sequence: TGCGCCAGCACCCTCGTGGCAGACATGAACACTGAAGCTTTCTTT. It is translated as CASTLVADMNTEAFF.

The rearrangement links TRBV28 to TRBJ2-7; 10 nucleotides agree with TRBD2. CDR1 and CDR2 (germline): MDHEN, SYDVKM. V lost 5 bases and J lost 3; bases outside the gene matches: 7. This CDR3 region has 15 residues. CDR3 sequence: CASSLQASGSYEQYF. The CDR3 nucleotides are TGTGCCAGCAGTCTTCAGGCTAGCGGGAGCTACGAGCAGTACTTC.

The chain is built from TRBV6-1 and TRBJ2-7; perhaps TRBD2 as D (6 bases). Per germline, CDR1 MNHNS and CDR2 SASEGT. The CDR3 is made up of 17 amino acids. V lost 5 bases and J 0 bases, leaving 20 bases between the germline ends. The CDR3 spells CASSYGPGASSSYEQYF. The CDR3, as DNA: TGTGCCAGCAGTTACGGACCGGGAGCCTCGAGCTCCTACGAGCAGTACTTC.

The chain carries TRBV7-2 and TRBJ2-5, with D possibly being TRBD2 (5 bases). The V and J ends lost 3 bases and 1 base respectively, with 15 bases between them. The CDR3 extends over 16 amino acids. Germline V lookup: CDR1 SGHTA, CDR2 FQGNSA. CDR3 DNA sequence: TGTGCCAGCAGCTTGGGAGTCCCCCGGGGCCAAGAGACCCAGTACTTC. Residues: CASSLGVPRGQETQYF. Full variable domain (missing parts from reference TRBV7-2 and TRBJ2-5): GAGVSQSPSNKVTEKGKDVELRCDPISGHTALYWYRQSLGQGLEFLIYFQGNSAPDKSGLPSDRFSAERTGGSVSTLTIQRTQQEDSAVYLCASSLGVPRGQETQYFGPGTRLLVL.

This clonotype occurred many times. The rearrangement joins TRBV4-1 to TRBJ2-5; D unclear. With 1 base removed from V and 4 bases from J, the gap between germline ends came to 10 bases. Germline assignment: CDR1 MGHRA and CDR2 YSYEKL. The CDR3 is 14 amino acids. CDR3: CASSQVPYGETQYF. The CDR3 nucleotides read TGCGCCAGCAGCCAAGTCCCGTATGGAGAGACCCAGTACTTC.

This clonotype rates as medium-sized (0.01 to 0.1%). The rearrangement joins TRBV29-1 to TRBJ2-7; weak D call: TRBD1 (6 bases). The V and J ends lost 7 bases and 5 bases respectively, with 21 bases between them. Looked up from germline, CDR1 is SQVTM and CDR2 is ANQGSEA. This CDR3 contains 14 residues. This CDR3 reads CSATYGAGDNEQYF. The DNA of the CDR3 is TGCAGCGCAACCTATGGGGCAGGGGACAACGAGCAGTACTTC.

The sample holds many counts of this clonotype. At one boundary the junction diverges from the germline segment, which might be a read error. V and J are TRBV4-1 and TRBJ2-2, with 8 positions matching TRBD2. Germline CDR1 MGHRA, CDR2 YSYEKL. This CDR3 is built from 17 residues. The CDR3 reads CASSQVGAGGNTGELFF. The CDR3 DNA reads as TGTGCCAGCAGCCAAGTCGGGGCGGGGGGGAACACCGGGGAGCTGTTTTTT.

The V call is TRBV4-1, the J call TRBJ2-1, with 8 bases fitting TRBD1. The V and J ends lost 1 base and 0 bases, in that order; junction bases with no gene match: 14. The CDR3 runs 20 residues. The germline gives CDR1 MGHRA, CDR2 YSYEKL. CDR3 in amino acids: CASSQVTGGNFWSSYNEQFF. CDR3 DNA: TGCGCCAGCAGCCAAGTCACAGGGGGGAACTTCTGGAGCTCCTACAATGAGCAGTTCTTC.